This T cell receptor (beta chain) derives from a study of technical replicates of blood from several donors. Generated by immunoSEQ multiplex PCR, the TCRdb table keeps only in-frame clones and is missing some. The data show around 60,000 clones, over 90% seen once. This receptor was obtained from a human donor in good health. Some clones in this sample may be carry-over from other donors' samples. Sample: PBMCs.

In DNA form, the CDR3 reads TGCAGCGTTGGTGGGGACAAGGTCTACAATGAGCAGTTCTTC. Its translation is CSVGGDKVYNEQFF. J is TRBJ2-1 and V is TRBV29-1; weak D call: TRBD1 (6 bases). This CDR3 has 14 residues. Germline V lookup: CDR1 SQVTM, CDR2 ANQGSEA. V was trimmed by 4 bases and J by 3 bases, leaving 13 bases between them.